The entry below describes one T cell receptor beta chain. Its antigen remains unidentified. The data belong to a study of OX40 agonist ivuxolimab in advanced cancers. Across the study: Ivuxolimab, an agonistic anti-OX40 (CD134) antibody, was given to patients. A male proportion of about 86% was recorded, with mean age approximately 57 years and range about 20 to 85. Patients achieving partial responses numbered three: one hepatocellular carcinoma case and two cutaneous melanoma cases.

Clones were read by immunoSEQ multiplex PCR, and TCRdb kept only the in-frame ones, dropping some. The table shows 100,000 or so clones, with about 96% occurring only once. Trimming took off 0 bases at V and 4 bases at J, with 17 bases between the two ends. The CDR3 contains 17 residues. CDR1 and CDR2 from the germline V gene are SGDLS and YYNGEE. Broader study findings: It was also the case that some nonresponders had low normalized T-cell clonal expansion.

The genes are TRBV9 and TRBJ2-1; D uncertain. The sequence derives from an adult with an advanced solid tumor such as melanoma, head and neck, liver or kidney cancer. This specimen consisted of CD4+ or CD8+ T cells sorted from blood, obtained in a trial of the OX40 agonist ivuxolimab. The CDR3 bases are TGTGCCAGCAGCGTAGGAGAGGATCTGGGCCCTTACAATGAGCAGTTCTTC. Amino acid sequence: CASSVGEDLGPYNEQFF.